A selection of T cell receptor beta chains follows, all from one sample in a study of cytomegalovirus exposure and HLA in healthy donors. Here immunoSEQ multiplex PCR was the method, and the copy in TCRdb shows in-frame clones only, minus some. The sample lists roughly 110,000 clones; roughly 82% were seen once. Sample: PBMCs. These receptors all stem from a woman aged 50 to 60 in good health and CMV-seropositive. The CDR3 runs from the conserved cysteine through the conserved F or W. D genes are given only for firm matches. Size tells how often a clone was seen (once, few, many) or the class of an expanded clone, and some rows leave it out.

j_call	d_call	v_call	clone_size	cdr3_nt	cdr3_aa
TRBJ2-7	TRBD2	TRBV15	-	TGTGCCACCAGCAGAGGGACTAGTACCGAGCAGTACTTC	CATSRGTSTEQYF
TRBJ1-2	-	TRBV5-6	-	TGTGCCAGCAGTCCTTCCGACATGAACTATGGCTACACCTTC	CASSPSDMNYGYTF
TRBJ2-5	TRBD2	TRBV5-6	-	TGTGCCAGCAGCGTGGGACTAGCGGGGGAAAGAGAGACCCAGTACTTC	CASSVGLAGERETQYF
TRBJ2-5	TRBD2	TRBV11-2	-	TGTGCCAGCAGCTTAGTTGTGACTAGCGGGGCCCAAGAGACCCAGTACTTC	CASSLVVTSGAQETQYF
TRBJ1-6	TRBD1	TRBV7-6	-	TGTGCCAGCAGCTTAGCAACCGGGACAGGGGAAACACCCCTCCACTTT	CASSLATGTGETPLHF
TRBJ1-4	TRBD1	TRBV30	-	TGTGCCTGGAGCGTTAGAGACAGGGACACACCAAAACTGTTTTTT	CAWSVRDRDTPKLFF
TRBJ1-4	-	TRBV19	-	TGTGCCAGTAAAACAGGGCTGGCTAATGAAAAACTGTTTTTT	CASKTGLANEKLFF
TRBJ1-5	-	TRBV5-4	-	TGTGCCAGCAGCTTGGATCAGGGTAATCAGCCCCAGCATTTT	CASSLDQGNQPQHF
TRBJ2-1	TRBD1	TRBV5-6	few	TGTGCCAGCAGGCGACAGGGGGCCTACAATGAGCAGTTCTTC	CASRRQGAYNEQFF
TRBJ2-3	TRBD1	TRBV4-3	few	TGCGCCAGCAGCCAAGATGGGACAGGGGGAATAGATACGCAGTATTTT	CASSQDGTGGIDTQYF
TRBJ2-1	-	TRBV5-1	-	TGCGCCAGCAGCTCCAAAGGGACAACCTACGGAAGTATGGCCTACAATGAGCAGTTCTTC	CASSSKGTTYGSMAYNEQFF
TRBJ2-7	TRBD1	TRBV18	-	TGTGCCAGCTCTAAGGCAGGGGACAGCTACGAGCAGTACTTC	CASSKAGDSYEQYF
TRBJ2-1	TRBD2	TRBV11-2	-	TGTGCCAGCAGAACTTCGGGACTAGCGGGGCGTGGGCAGTTCTTC	CASRTSGLAGRGQFF
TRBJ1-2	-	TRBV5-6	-	TGTGCCAGCACCTTATTCCCGGGACAAGGGGGCTACACCTTC	CASTLFPGQGGYTF
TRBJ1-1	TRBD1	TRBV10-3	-	TGTGCCATCCTCTCAGGGGGAACTGAAGCTTTCTTT	CAILSGGTEAFF
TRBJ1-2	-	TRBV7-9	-	TGTGCCAGCAGCTTATCTAGGCTGTCCGTACGGGGCTACACCTTC	CASSLSRLSVRGYTF
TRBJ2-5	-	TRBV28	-	TGTGCCAGCAGTTTCATCGGGGGGCGAGAGACCCAGTACTTC	CASSFIGGRETQYF
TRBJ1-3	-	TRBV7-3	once	TGTGCCAGCAGCTTTGGACAGCTGGGAAACACCATATATTTT	CASSFGQLGNTIYF
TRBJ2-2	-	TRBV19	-	TGTGCCAGTAGCCAGGGACTGGGAATAAACACCGGGGAGCTGTTTTTT	CASSQGLGINTGELFF
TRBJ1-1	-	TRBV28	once	TGTGCCAGCATCCAGTACACTGAAGCTTTCTTT	CASIQYTEAFF
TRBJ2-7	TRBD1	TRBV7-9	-	TGTGCCAGCAGCCCCGCCCTAGGACAGGGTGGCTCCTACGAGCAGTACTTC	CASSPALGQGGSYEQYF
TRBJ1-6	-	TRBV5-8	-	TGTGCCAGCACCGGCGGTCCTAGCTATAATTCACCCCTCCACTTT	CASTGGPSYNSPLHF
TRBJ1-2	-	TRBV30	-	TGTGCCTGGAGTGTAGGGTCATTAAGACAGCTACTCTATGGCTACACCTTC	CAWSVGSLRQLLYGYTF
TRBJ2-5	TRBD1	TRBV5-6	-	TGTGCCAGCAGCCCGACAGGGGCTTCGGAGACCCAGTACTTC	CASSPTGASETQYF
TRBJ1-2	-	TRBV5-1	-	TGCGCCAGCAGCTTGGGACAGCAGGTATATGGCTACACCTTC	CASSLGQQVYGYTF
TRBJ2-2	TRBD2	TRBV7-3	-	TGTGCCAGCAGCTTGTGGACTAGCGAAACCGGGGAGCTGTTTTTT	CASSLWTSETGELFF
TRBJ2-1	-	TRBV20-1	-	TGCAGTGCCAACTTAAATGAGCAGTTCTTC	CSANLNEQFF
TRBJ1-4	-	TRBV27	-	TGTGCCAGCAGTTTAGGGGGGGCGCTTGGAAAACTGTTTTTT	CASSLGGALGKLFF
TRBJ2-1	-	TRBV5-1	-	TGCGCCAGCAGCTTGGCCACAGGGAATGAGCAGTTCTTC	CASSLATGNEQFF
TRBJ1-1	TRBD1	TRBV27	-	TGTGCCAGCAGTCAAAGGACAGGGATAACTGAAGCTTTCTTT	CASSQRTGITEAFF
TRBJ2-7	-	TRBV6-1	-	TGTGCCAGCAGCTCCGTCTACGAGCAGTACTTC	CASSSVYEQYF
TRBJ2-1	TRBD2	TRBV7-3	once	TGTGCCAGCAGCTTAACCGGGACTAGCGGGGGGGCGACGGTGTTCTTC	CASSLTGTSGGATVFF
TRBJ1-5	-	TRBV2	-	TGTGCCAGCAGTGAAGCAATGGCGGATCAGCCCCAGCATTTT	CASSEAMADQPQHF